The 8 T cell receptor beta chains given below trace back to one sample, sequenced in a study of beta chain features in type 1 diabetes. Points from the study as a whole: Within each of all four CD4+ subsets, Type 1 diabetes patients had TCRB CDR3s that were moderately but significantly shorter.

Their target antigens are unknown. Isolated RNA was reverse transcribed in full, so expressed TCRB transcripts were sequenced. The method was immunoSEQ multiplex PCR; TCRdb's version includes in-frame clones alone and lacks a portion of them. The table has under 200,000 clones, around a tenth seen once; the top ten hold under 0.55%. The sample taken for sequencing was central memory CD4+ T cells from blood. Receptors originate from a man aged 25 to 40 with type 1 diabetes.

The chain uses TRBV18 and TRBJ2-1; TRBD1 might be the D (6 bases). The CDR3 totals 12 residues. Germline assignment: CDR1 KGHSH and CDR2 LQKENI. V was shortened by 3 bases and J by 9 bases, with 9 bases between the two germline ends. CDR3 loop: CASSPGAFEQFF. In DNA form, the CDR3 reads TGTGCCAGCTCACCGGGGGCGTTTGAGCAGTTCTTC.

This chain links TRBV28 with TRBJ2-1; TRBD2 matches 13 bases. The V gene end was trimmed by 4 bases and the J gene end by 9 bases; junction bases not matched to a gene: 9. Germline CDR1 and CDR2: MDHEN and SYDVKM. This CDR3 contains 16 residues. The CDR3 protein is CASSSHTSGRAGEQFF. The CDR3 bases are TGTGCCAGCAGTTCGCATACTAGCGGGAGGGCCGGTGAGCAGTTCTTC.

The chain links TRBV28 to TRBJ2-5; 9 bases are a match to TRBD1. From germline, CDR1 is MDHEN and CDR2 SYDVKM. The CDR3 loop spans 15 amino acids. Germline trimming cut 4 bases from V and 1 base from J; bases unmatched to any gene: 4. CDR3 nucleotides: TGTGCCAGCAGTTCGGGACAGGGTGGCCAAGAGACCCAGTACTTC. It yields the protein CASSSGQGGQETQYF.

This clone was observed a few times. V usage is TRBV11-2 and J usage is TRBJ2-5; the match to TRBD2 covers 7 bases. The CDR3 runs to 15 residues. Germline V lookup: CDR1 SGHAT, CDR2 FQNNGV. V dropped 5 bases and J dropped 2; count of bases not matched to a gene: 8. CDR3 in amino acids: CASSLGTTLQETQYF. In nucleotides, the CDR3 is TGTGCCAGCAGCCTCGGGACTACTCTACAAGAGACCCAGTACTTC.

The chain has TRBV2 and TRBJ2-2; D remains unclear. The CDR3 has 15 amino acids. Trimming left V 3 bases short and J 4 bases short, with 12 bases between. In germline, CDR1 is SNHLY, CDR2 FYNNEI. In DNA form, the CDR3 reads TGTGCCAGCAGTGAGGAACGGGTAACCACCGGGGAGCTGTTTTTT. Translated: CASSEERVTTGELFF.

The V gene is TRBV6-5, the J gene TRBJ2-7; tentative D call: TRBD1 (5 bases). Trimming left V 6 bases short and J 5 bases short, with 17 bases between. This CDR3 is 14 amino acids long. The V gene's germline CDR1 is MNHEY and CDR2 SVGAGI. In DNA, the CDR3 is TGTGCCAGCAGAGGGGCCTCCTGGGGCCACGAGCAGTACTTC. Its protein is CASRGASWGHEQYF.

This clone was detected only a few times. V is TRBV10-3 and J is TRBJ2-3; D possibly corresponds to TRBD1 (6 bases). This CDR3 spans 14 amino acids. Trimming took off 3 bases at V and 0 bases at J, with 7 bases between the two ends. The germline V gene has CDR1 ENHRY and CDR2 SYGVKD. The CDR3 coding sequence is TGTGCCATCAGTGACAGGGGTAGCACAGATACGCAGTATTTT. Its translation: CAISDRGSTDTQYF.

This clone has a handful of counts. The V call is TRBV30, the J call TRBJ2-1; 10 positions agree with TRBD1. V lost 0 bases, J lost 8 bases, and 16 bases stayed unmatched. This CDR3 has 18 amino acids. The V gene's germline CDR1 is GTSNPN and CDR2 SVGIG (reference sequence). The CDR3 sequence: CAWSVLDYRDRGSDEQFF. The CDR3 DNA reads as TGTGCCTGGAGTGTGCTAGATTACCGGGACAGGGGTAGCGATGAGCAGTTCTTC. The variable domain in full, completed from reference TRBV30 and TRBJ2-1, reads SQTIHQWPATLVQPVGSPLSLECTVEGTSNPNLYWYRQAAGRGLQLLFYSVGIGQISSEVPQNLSASRPQDRQFILSSKKLLLSDSGFYLCAWSVLDYRDRGSDEQFFGPGTRLTVL.